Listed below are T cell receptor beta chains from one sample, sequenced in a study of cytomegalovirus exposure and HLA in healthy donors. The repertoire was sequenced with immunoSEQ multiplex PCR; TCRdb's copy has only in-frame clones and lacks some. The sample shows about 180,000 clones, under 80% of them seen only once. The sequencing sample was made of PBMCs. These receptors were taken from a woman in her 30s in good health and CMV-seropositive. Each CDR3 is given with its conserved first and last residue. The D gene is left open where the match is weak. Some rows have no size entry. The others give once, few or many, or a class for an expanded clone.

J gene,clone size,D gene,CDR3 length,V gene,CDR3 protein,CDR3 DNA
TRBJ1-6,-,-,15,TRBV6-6,CASSYSTGLGSPLHF,TGTGCCAGCAGTTACTCCACAGGGCTGGGGTCACCCCTCCACTTT
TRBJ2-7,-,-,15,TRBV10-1,CASSESGRGRLEQYF,TGCGCCAGCAGTGAGTCGGGCAGGGGACGGTTGGAGCAGTACTTC
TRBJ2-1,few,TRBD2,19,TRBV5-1,CASSYGGLAGGSSYNEQFF,TGCGCCAGCAGCTACGGGGGGCTAGCGGGGGGTAGCTCCTACAATGAGCAGTTCTTC
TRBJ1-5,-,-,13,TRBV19,CASTVGGDQPQHF,TGTGCCAGTACCGTCGGGGGGGATCAGCCCCAGCATTTT
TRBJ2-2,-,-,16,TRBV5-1,CASSLRSLPAGGELFF,TGCGCCAGCAGCTTGCGGTCTCTTCCGGCGGGCGGGGAGCTGTTTTTT
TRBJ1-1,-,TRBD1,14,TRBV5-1,CASSPTGDYTEAFF,TGCGCCAGCAGCCCAACAGGGGATTACACTGAAGCTTTCTTT
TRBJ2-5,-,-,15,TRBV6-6,CASSRTNRVPVTQYF,TGTGCCAGCAGTCGAACGAACAGGGTGCCAGTGACCCAGTACTTC
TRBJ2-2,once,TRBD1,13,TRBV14,CASSPTGVGELFF,TGTGCCAGCAGCCCGACAGGGGTCGGGGAGCTGTTTTTT
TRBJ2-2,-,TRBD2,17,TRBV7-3,CASSLKGPGPGGQELFF,TGTGCCAGCAGCCTCAAGGGCCCGGGACCGGGGGGTCAGGAGCTGTTTTTT
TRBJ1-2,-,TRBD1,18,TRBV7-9,CASSLEKERGTDYYGYTF,TGTGCCAGCAGCTTAGAAAAGGAGAGGGGGACAGACTACTATGGCTACACCTTC
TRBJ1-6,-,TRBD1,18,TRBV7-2,CASSKQGGLGPYNSPLHF,TGTGCCAGCAGCAAACAGGGGGGTCTTGGCCCCTATAATTCACCCCTCCACTTT
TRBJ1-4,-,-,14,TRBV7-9,CASSDPGASEKLFF,TGTGCCAGCAGCGATCCAGGGGCAAGCGAAAAACTGTTTTTT
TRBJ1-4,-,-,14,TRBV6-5,CATKDRQAGEKLFF,TGTGCCACCAAGGATAGACAGGCTGGGGAAAAACTGTTTTTT
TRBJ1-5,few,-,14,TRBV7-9,CASSPGEGNQPQHF,TGTGCCAGCAGCCCCGGGGAGGGCAATCAGCCCCAGCATTTT
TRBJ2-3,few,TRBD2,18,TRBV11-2,CASSLGVGAGGSADTQYF,TGTGCCAGCAGCTTAGGGGTGGGGGCGGGGGGTTCCGCAGATACGCAGTATTTT